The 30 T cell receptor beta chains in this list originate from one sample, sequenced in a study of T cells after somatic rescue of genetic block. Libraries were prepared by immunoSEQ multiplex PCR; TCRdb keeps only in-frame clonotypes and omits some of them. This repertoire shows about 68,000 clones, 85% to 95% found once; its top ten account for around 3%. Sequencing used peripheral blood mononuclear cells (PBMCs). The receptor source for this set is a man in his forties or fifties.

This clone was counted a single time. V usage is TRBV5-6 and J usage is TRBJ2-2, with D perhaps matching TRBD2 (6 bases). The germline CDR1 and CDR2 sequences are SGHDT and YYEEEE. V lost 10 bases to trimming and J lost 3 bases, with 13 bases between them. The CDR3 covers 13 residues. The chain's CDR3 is CAGGTLDTGELFF. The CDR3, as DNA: TGTGCCGGCGGGACTTTAGACACCGGGGAGCTGTTTTTT.

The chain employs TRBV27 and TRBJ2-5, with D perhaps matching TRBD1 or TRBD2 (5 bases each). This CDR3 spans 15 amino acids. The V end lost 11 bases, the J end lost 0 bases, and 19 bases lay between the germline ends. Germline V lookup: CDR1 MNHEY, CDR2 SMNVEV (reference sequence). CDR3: CASTGSGQYQETQYF. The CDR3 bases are TGTGCCTCCACCGGGTCGGGGCAGTACCAAGAGACCCAGTACTTC.

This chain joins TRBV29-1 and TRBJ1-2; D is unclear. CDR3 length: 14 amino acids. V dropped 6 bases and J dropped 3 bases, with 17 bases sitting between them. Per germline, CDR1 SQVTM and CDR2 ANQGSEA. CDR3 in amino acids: CSVAGLDPYYGYTF. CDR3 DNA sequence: TGCAGCGTGGCAGGTTTGGACCCTTACTATGGCTACACCTTC.

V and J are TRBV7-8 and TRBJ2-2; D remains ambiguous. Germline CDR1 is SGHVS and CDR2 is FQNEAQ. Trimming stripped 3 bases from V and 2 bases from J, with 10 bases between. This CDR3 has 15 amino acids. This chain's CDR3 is CASSLVPQNTGELFF. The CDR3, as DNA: TGTGCCAGCAGCTTGGTCCCGCAAAACACCGGGGAGCTGTTTTTT.

CDR3 in amino acids: CASTKEGVPTNEKLFF. CDR3 coding DNA: TGTGCCAGCACCAAGGAGGGGGTTCCAACTAATGAAAAACTGTTTTTT. The chain couples TRBV11-2 to TRBJ1-4, with D perhaps TRBD1 (6 bases). Germline values: CDR1 SGHAT, CDR2 FQNNGV. Trimming took 7 bases from V and 0 from J, leaving 15 bases between them. The CDR3 sequence is 16 residues long. Looking up the rest from reference TRBV11-2 and TRBJ1-4 gives the full variable domain: EAGVAQSPRYKIIEKRQSVAFWCNPISGHATLYWYQQILGQGPKLLIQFQNNGVVDDSQLPKDRFSAERLKGVDSTLKIQPAKLEDSAVYLCASTKEGVPTNEKLFFGSGTQLSVL.

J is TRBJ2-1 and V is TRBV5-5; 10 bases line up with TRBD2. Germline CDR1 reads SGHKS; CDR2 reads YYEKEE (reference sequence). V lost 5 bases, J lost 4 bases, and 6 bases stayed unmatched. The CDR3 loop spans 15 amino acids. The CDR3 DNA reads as TGTGCCAGCAGTTCCGGGACTAGCGCGTACAATGAGCAGTTCTTC. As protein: CASSSGTSAYNEQFF.

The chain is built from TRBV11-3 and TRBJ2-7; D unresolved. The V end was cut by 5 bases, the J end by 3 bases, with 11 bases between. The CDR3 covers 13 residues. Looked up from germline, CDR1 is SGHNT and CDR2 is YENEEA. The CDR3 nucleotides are TGTGCCAGCAGCATCAACTTGGGCTACGAGCAGTACTTC. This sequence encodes CASSINLGYEQYF.

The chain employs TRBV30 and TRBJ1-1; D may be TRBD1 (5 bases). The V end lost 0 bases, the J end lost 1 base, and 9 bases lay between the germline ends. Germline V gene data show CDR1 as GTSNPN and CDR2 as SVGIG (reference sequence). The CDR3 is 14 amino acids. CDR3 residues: CAWSVKGWNTEAFF. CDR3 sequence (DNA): TGTGCCTGGAGTGTAAAGGGGTGGAACACTGAAGCTTTCTTT.

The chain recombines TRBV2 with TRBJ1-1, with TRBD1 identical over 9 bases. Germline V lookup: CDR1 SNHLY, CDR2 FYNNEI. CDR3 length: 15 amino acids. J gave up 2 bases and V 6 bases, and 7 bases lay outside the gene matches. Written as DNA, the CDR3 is TGTGCCAGCAGACGGACAGGGGCCACTAACACTGAAGCTTTCTTT. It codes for CASRRTGATNTEAFF. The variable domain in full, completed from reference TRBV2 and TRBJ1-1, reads EPEVTQTPSHQVTQMGQEVILRCVPISNHLYFYWYRQILGQKVEFLVSFYNNEISEKSEIFDDQFSVERPDGSNFTLKIRSTKLEDSAMYFCASRRTGATNTEAFFGQGTRLTVV.

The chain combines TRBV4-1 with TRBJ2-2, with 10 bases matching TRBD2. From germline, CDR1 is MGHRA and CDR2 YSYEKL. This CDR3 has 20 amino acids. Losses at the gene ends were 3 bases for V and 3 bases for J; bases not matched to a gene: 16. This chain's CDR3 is CASSQGTISLAGVDTGELFF. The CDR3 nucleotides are TGCGCCAGCAGCCAGGGGACAATCTCCCTAGCGGGAGTAGACACCGGGGAGCTGTTTTTT.

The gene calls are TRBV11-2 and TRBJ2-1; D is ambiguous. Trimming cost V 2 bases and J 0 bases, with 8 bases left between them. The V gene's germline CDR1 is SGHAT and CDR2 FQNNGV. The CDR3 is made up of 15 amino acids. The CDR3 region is CASSLSPSSYNEQFF. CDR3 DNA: TGTGCCAGCAGCTTATCACCGAGCTCCTACAATGAGCAGTTCTTC.

The CDR3 DNA is TGTGCCAGTAGTGGCGGACAGGGAGTTTATAGCAATCAGCCCCAGCATTTT. Protein sequence: CASSGGQGVYSNQPQHF. This rearrangement joins TRBV19 to TRBJ1-5; 8 nucleotides agree with TRBD1. V dropped 5 bases and J dropped 0; count of bases not matched to a gene: 9. This CDR3 has 17 amino acids. Per the germline V gene, CDR1 is LNHDA and CDR2 is SQIVND (reference sequence). The entire variable domain, with the rest obtained from reference TRBV19 and TRBJ1-5, is as follows: DGGITQSPKYLFRKEGQNVTLSCEQNLNHDAMYWYRQDPGQGLRLIYYSQIVNDFQKGDIAEGYSVSREKKESFPLTVTSAQKNPTAFYLCASSGGQGVYSNQPQHFGDGTRLSIL.

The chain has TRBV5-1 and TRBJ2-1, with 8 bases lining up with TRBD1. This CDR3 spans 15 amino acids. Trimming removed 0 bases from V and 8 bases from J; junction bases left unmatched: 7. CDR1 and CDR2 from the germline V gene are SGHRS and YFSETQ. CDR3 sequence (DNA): TGCGCCAGCAGCTTGGCCCCGGCAGGGGGCTATGAGCAGTTCTTC. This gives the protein CASSLAPAGGYEQFF. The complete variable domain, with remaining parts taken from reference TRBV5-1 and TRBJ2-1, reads KAGVTQTPRYLIKTRGQQVTLSCSPISGHRSVSWYQQTPGQGLQFLFEYFSETQRNKGNFPGRFSGRQFSNSRSEMNVSTLELGDSALYLCASSLAPAGGYEQFFGPGTRLTVL.

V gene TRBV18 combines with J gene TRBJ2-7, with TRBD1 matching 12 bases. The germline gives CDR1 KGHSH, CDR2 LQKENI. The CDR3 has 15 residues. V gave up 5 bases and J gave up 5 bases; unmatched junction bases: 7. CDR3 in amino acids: CASSMPGQGAHEQYF. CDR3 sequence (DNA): TGTGCCAGCTCAATGCCGGGACAGGGGGCTCACGAGCAGTACTTC. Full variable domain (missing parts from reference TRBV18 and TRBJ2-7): NAGVMQNPRHLVRRRGQEARLRCSPMKGHSHVYWYRQLPEEGLKFMVYLQKENIIDESGMPKERFSAEFPKEGPSILRIQQVVRGDSAAYFCASSMPGQGAHEQYFGPGTRLTVT.

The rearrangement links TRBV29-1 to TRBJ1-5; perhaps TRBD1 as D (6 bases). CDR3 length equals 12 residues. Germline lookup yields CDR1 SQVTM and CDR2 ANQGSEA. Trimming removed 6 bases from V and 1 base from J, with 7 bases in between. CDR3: CSVRGSNQPQHF. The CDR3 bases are TGCAGCGTAAGGGGGAGCAATCAGCCCCAGCATTTT.

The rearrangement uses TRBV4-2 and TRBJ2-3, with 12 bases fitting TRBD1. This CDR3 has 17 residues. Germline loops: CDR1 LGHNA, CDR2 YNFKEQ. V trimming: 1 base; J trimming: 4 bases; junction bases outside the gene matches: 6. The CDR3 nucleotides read TGTGCCAGCAGCCAAGCCGGGACAGGGGGCCTGGCAGATACGCAGTATTTT. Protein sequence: CASSQAGTGGLADTQYF.

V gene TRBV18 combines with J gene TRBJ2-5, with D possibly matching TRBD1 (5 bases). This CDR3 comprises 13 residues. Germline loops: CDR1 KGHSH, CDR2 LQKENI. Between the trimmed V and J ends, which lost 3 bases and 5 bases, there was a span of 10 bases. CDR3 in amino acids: CASSPSQGETQYF. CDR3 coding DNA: TGTGCCAGCTCACCTTCGCAGGGCGAGACCCAGTACTTC.

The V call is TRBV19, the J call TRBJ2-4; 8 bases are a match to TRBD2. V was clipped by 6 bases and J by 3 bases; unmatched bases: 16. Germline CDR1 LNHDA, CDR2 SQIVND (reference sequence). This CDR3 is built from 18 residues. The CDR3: CASSPSGSVYGGKNIQYF. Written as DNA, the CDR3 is TGTGCCAGTAGCCCCAGCGGGAGTGTATATGGAGGCAAAAACATTCAGTACTTC. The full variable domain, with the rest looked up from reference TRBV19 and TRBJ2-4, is DGGITQSPKYLFRKEGQNVTLSCEQNLNHDAMYWYRQDPGQGLRLIYYSQIVNDFQKGDIAEGYSVSREKKESFPLTVTSAQKNPTAFYLCASSPSGSVYGGKNIQYFGAGTRLSVL.

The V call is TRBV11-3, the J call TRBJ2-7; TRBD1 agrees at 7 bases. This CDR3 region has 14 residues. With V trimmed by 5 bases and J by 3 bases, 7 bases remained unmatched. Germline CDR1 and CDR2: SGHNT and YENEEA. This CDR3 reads CASSTRTGDYEQYF. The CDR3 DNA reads TGTGCCAGCAGCACCCGGACAGGAGACTACGAGCAGTACTTC.

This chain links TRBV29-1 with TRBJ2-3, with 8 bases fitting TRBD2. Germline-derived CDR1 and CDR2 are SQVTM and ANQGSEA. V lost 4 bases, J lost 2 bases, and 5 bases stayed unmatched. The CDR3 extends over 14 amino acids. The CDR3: CSVVLAGLTDTQYF. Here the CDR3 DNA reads TGCAGCGTTGTATTAGCGGGACTCACAGATACGCAGTATTTT.

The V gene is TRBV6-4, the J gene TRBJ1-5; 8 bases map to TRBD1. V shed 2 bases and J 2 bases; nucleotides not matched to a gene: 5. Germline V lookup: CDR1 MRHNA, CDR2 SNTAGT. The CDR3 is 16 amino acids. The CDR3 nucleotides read TGTGCCAGCAGTGACCCCCAGGGGGCGGGCAATCAGCCCCAGCATTTT. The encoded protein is CASSDPQGAGNQPQHF.

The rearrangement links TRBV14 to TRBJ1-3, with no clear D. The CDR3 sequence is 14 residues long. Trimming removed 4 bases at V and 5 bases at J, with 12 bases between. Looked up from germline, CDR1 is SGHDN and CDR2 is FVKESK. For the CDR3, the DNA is TGTGCCAGCAGCCGTAACACTGGGAGAAACACCATATATTTT. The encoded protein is CASSRNTGRNTIYF.

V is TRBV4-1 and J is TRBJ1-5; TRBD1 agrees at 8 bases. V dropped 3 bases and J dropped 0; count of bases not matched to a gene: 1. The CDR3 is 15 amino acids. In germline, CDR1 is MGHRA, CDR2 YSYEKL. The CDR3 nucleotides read TGCGCCAGCAGCCAGGGACAGGATAGCAATCAGCCCCAGCATTTT. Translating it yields CASSQGQDSNQPQHF.

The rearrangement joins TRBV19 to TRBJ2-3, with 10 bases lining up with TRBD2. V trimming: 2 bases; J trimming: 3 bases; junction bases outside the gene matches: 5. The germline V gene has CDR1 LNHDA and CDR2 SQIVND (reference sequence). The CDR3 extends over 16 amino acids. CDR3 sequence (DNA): TGTGCCAGTAGTATAATCCTAGCGGGGGAGACAGATACGCAGTATTTT. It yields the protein CASSIILAGETDTQYF. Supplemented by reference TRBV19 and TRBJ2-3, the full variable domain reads DGGITQSPKYLFRKEGQNVTLSCEQNLNHDAMYWYRQDPGQGLRLIYYSQIVNDFQKGDIAEGYSVSREKKESFPLTVTSAQKNPTAFYLCASSIILAGETDTQYFGPGTRLTVL.

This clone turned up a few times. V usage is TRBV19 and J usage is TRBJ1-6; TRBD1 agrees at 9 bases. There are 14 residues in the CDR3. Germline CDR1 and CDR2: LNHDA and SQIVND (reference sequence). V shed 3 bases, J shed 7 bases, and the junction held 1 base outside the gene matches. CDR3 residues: CASSIGTGNSPLHF. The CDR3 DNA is TGTGCCAGTAGTATCGGGACAGGGAATTCACCCCTCCACTTT.

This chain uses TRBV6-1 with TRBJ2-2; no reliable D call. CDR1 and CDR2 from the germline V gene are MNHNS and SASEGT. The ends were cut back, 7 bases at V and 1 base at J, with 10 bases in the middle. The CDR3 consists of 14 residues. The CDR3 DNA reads TGTGCCAGCATTCTTGGTGAGAACACCGGGGAGCTGTTTTTT. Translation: CASILGENTGELFF.

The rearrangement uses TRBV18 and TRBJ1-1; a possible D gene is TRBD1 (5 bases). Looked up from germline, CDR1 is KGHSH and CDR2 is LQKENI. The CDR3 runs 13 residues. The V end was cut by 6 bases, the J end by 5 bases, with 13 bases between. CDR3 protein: CASSPGRGTEAFF. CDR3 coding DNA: TGTGCCAGCTCCCCGGGGCGCGGGACTGAAGCTTTCTTT. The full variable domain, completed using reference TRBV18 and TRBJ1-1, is NAGVMQNPRHLVRRRGQEARLRCSPMKGHSHVYWYRQLPEEGLKFMVYLQKENIIDESGMPKERFSAEFPKEGPSILRIQQVVRGDSAAYFCASSPGRGTEAFFGQGTRLTVV.

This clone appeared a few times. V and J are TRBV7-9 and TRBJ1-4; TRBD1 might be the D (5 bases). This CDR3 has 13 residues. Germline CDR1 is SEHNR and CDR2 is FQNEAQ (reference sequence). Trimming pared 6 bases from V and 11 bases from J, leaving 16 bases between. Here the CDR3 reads CASRIEGPGKLFF. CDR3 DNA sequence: TGTGCCAGCAGGATTGAGGGGCCGGGGAAACTGTTTTTT.

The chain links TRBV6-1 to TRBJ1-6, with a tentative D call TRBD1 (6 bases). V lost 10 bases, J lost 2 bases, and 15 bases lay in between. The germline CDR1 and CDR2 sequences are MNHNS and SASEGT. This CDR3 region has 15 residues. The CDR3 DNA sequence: TGTGCCACCCGTCAGGGGCAGACCTATAATTCACCCCTCCACTTT. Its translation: CATRQGQTYNSPLHF.

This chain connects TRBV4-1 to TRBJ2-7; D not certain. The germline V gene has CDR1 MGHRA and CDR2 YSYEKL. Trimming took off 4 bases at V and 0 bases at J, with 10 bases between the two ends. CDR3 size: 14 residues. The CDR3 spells CASSPQVVSYEQYF. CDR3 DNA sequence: TGCGCCAGCAGCCCTCAGGTGGTCTCCTACGAGCAGTACTTC.